Each of the 27 T cell receptor beta chains below was sequenced from the same sample in a study of CD8 T cells in ankylosing spondylitis. TCRdb reprocessed the 5' RACE reads with MiXCR, giving one entry per CDR3 protein. The sample includes 150,000 to 200,000 distinct CDR3 sequences, 10% to 15% seen only once; the top ten take 11%. Sample: blood, either unsorted or a sorted T cell fraction (not recorded which). All receptors come from a female donor with ankylosing spondylitis or in good health (not recorded which).

This clonotype was counted a few times. The chain combines TRBV4-2 with TRBJ2-1, with 15 positions matching TRBD2. Unmatched junction bases numbered 18, after V lost 5 bases and J lost 7 bases. Germline V gene data show CDR1 as LGHNA and CDR2 as YNFKEQ. CDR3 length: 20 residues. The CDR3 DNA reads TGTGCCAGCAGCACCTCACGCGCTGGGACTAGCGGGGGGTCTAGTAATGAGCAGTTCTTC. Residues: CASSTSRAGTSGGSSNEQFF.

This clonotype occurred many times. J is TRBJ2-2 and V is TRBV5-1; 13 bases align to TRBD2. The V and J ends lost 4 bases and 3 bases, in that order; junction bases with no gene match: 12. CDR1 is SGHRS and CDR2 is YFSETQ in the germline V gene. The CDR3 spans 19 residues. CDR3 DNA: TGCGCCAGCAGCCGCACGCTAGGGACTAGCGGGACCTACACCGGGGAGCTGTTTTTT. This sequence encodes CASSRTLGTSGTYTGELFF. The full variable domain, in which reference TRBV5-1 and TRBJ2-2 provide the parts outside the CDR3, is KAGVTQTPRYLIKTRGQQVTLSCSPISGHRSVSWYQQTPGQGLQFLFEYFSETQRNKGNFPGRFSGRQFSNSRSEMNVSTLELGDSALYLCASSRTLGTSGTYTGELFFGEGSRLTVL.

There are many counts of this clonotype. The chain is built from TRBV29-1 and TRBJ2-3; 9 bases fit TRBD1. V was pared by 6 bases and J by 2 bases, with 3 bases of the junction left unmatched. The length of the CDR3 is 13 residues. The germline V gene encodes CDR1 SQVTM and CDR2 ANQGSEA. CDR3 in amino acids: CSVGQGTTDTQYF. The DNA of the CDR3 is TGCAGCGTCGGACAGGGGACCACAGATACGCAGTATTTT.

The sample holds many counts of this clonotype. The rearrangement uses TRBV18 and TRBJ2-1; TRBD2 might be the D (6 bases). CDR1 and CDR2 from the germline V gene are KGHSH and LQKENI. The V end lost 0 bases, the J end lost 8 bases, and 11 bases lay between the germline ends. The CDR3 runs to 14 residues. The CDR3 spells CASSPPSLAHEQFF. As DNA, the CDR3 is TGTGCCAGCTCACCACCGAGCCTAGCGCATGAGCAGTTCTTC.

This clonotype was counted a few times. J is TRBJ2-1 and V is TRBV7-9; D is unresolved. V was pared by 1 base and J by 0 bases, with 10 bases between. The CDR3 loop spans 16 amino acids. Germline V CDR1 and CDR2: SEHNR, FQNEAQ (reference sequence). CDR3: CASSLVASNSYNEQFF. DNA of the CDR3: TGTGCCAGCAGCTTAGTTGCCAGCAACTCCTACAATGAGCAGTTCTTC.

This clonotype appeared many times. This may arise from a read error, as a much more abundant clone is one base away. V gene TRBV27 combines with J gene TRBJ2-7; D uncertain. Deletions cut 5 bases from V and 5 bases from J, with 10 bases between. This CDR3 spans 12 amino acids. Germline assignment: CDR1 MNHEY and CDR2 SMNVEV (reference sequence). The CDR3 sequence is CASSPPGNEQYF. The CDR3 bases are TGTGCCAGCAGTCCCCCGGGCAACGAGCAGTACTTC.

This clonotype was recorded at least ten times. The chain combines TRBV12-3 or TRBV12-4 with TRBJ1-2; D is unresolved. V lost 3 bases and J 8 bases, leaving 10 bases between the germline ends. The CDR3 spans 12 residues. In DNA form, the CDR3 reads TGTGCCAGCAGTTTTAGCTTCGGAGGCTACACCTTC. It translates to CASSFSFGGYTF.

This clonotype was counted many times. V is TRBV4-2 and J is TRBJ2-6, with D maybe TRBD1 (6 bases). With 3 bases removed from V and 0 bases from J, the gap between germline ends came to 9 bases. The V gene's germline CDR1 is LGHNA and CDR2 YNFKEQ. The CDR3 is made up of 16 amino acids. The CDR3 coding sequence is TGTGCCAGCAGCCAGTCGGACAGCTCTGGGGCCAACGTCCTGACTTTC. This codes for CASSQSDSSGANVLTF.

The chain uses TRBV20-1 and TRBJ1-1; weak D call: TRBD1 (6 bases). The V end lost 4 bases, the J end lost 4 bases, and 28 bases lay between the germline ends. The CDR3 has 18 residues. In germline, CDR1 is DFQATT, CDR2 SNEGSKA (reference sequence). CDR3 residues: CSAINILGADRLSTEAFF. DNA of the CDR3: TGCAGTGCTATAAATATCCTCGGAGCTGACAGGCTGAGCACTGAAGCTTTCTTT.

The chain is built from TRBV7-2 and TRBJ2-1, with 7 bases that match TRBD2. CDR1 is SGHTA, CDR2 FQGNSA, per germline. CDR3 length: 14 amino acids. V lost 7 bases and J lost 2; bases outside the gene matches: 5. CDR3 loop: CASIGRGTYNEQFF. The CDR3 DNA is TGTGCCAGCATAGGGCGGGGGACCTACAATGAGCAGTTCTTC.

This clonotype was detected many times. J is TRBJ2-2 and V is TRBV29-1; D may be TRBD1 (6 bases). Germline V gene sequence: CDR1 SQVTM, CDR2 ANQGSEA. The CDR3 sequence is 16 residues long. V lost 6 bases, J lost 0 bases, and 17 bases lay in between. CDR3 sequence (DNA): TGCAGCGTCCTCGGGACGGGACACGCGAACACCGGGGAGCTGTTTTTT. It translates to CSVLGTGHANTGELFF.

This clonotype was found a few times. The chain has TRBV18 and TRBJ2-2, with 8 bases that match TRBD2. Per the germline V gene, CDR1 is KGHSH and CDR2 is LQKENI. CDR3 size: 16 residues. V shed 6 bases, J shed 5 bases, and the junction held 11 bases outside the gene matches. CDR3 protein: CASSASGSTGTGELFF. In DNA, the CDR3 is TGTGCCAGCTCGGCGAGCGGGAGCACCGGGACCGGGGAGCTGTTTTTT.

This clonotype has ten or more counts. The gene calls are TRBV7-2 and TRBJ2-1; D might be TRBD1 or TRBD2, each matching 6 bases. The V and J ends lost 0 bases and 7 bases respectively, with 13 bases between them. The CDR3 extends over 15 amino acids. The germline V gene encodes CDR1 SGHTA and CDR2 FQGNSA. Written as DNA, the CDR3 is TGTGCCAGCAGCTTAGCGGGGGGACACTTGAATGAGCAGTTCTTC. Its protein is CASSLAGGHLNEQFF.

The J gene is TRBJ2-1, the V gene TRBV3-1; D unresolved. Germline CDR1 and CDR2: LGHDT and YNNKEL (reference sequence). The CDR3 runs to 14 residues. Trimming took 4 bases from V and 3 from J, leaving 10 bases between them. The CDR3 region is CASSRRTNYNEQFF. The CDR3 DNA sequence: TGTGCCAGCAGCCGACGGACCAACTACAATGAGCAGTTCTTC.

This clonotype was seen only a few times. A much larger clone sits a single nucleotide away, making a read error possible. This sequence joins TRBV19 and TRBJ2-7, with D perhaps matching TRBD2 (5 bases). This CDR3 has 14 amino acids. Germline V lookup: CDR1 LNHDA, CDR2 SQIVND (reference sequence). The DNA for the CDR3 is TGTGCCAGTAGTATAGACAGCGGTAACTACGAGCAGTGCTTC. Encoded protein: CASSIDSGNYEQCF.

This clonotype was detected ten times or more. V is TRBV18 and J is TRBJ1-6; weak D call: TRBD1 (6 bases). The CDR3 spans 15 residues. In germline, CDR1 is KGHSH, CDR2 LQKENI. V lost 1 base, J lost 5 bases, and 9 bases lay in between. The CDR3 here is CASSPQQGDNSPLHF. Written as DNA, the CDR3 is TGTGCCAGCTCACCACAACAGGGCGATAATTCACCCCTCCACTTT. Full variable domain (rest looked up from reference TRBV18 and TRBJ1-6): NAGVMQNPRHLVRRRGQEARLRCSPMKGHSHVYWYRQLPEEGLKFMVYLQKENIIDESGMPKERFSAEFPKEGPSILRIQQVVRGDSAAYFCASSPQQGDNSPLHFGNGTRLTVT.

This clonotype was seen more than once but under ten times. The chain couples TRBV7-6 to TRBJ1-1; D not certain. V was shortened by 0 bases and J by 1 base, with 6 bases between the two germline ends. CDR3 size: 14 residues. Germline lookup yields CDR1 SGHVS and CDR2 FNYEAQ. CDR3 residues: CASSLADTNTEAFF. In DNA form, the CDR3 reads TGTGCCAGCAGCTTAGCAGATACGAACACTGAAGCTTTCTTT.

This clonotype was detected a few times. The chain links TRBV2 to TRBJ2-1, with a possible D match to TRBD1 (5 bases). The CDR3 is 11 amino acids. V lost 1 base and J lost 10, with 5 bases in between. Germline CDR1 is SNHLY and CDR2 is FYNNEI. The CDR3 DNA reads as TGTGCCAGCAGTGAAGGGGGCGAGCAGTTCTTC. This sequence encodes CASSEGGEQFF.

This clonotype was observed a few times. The chain has TRBV7-2 and TRBJ2-5; 7 nucleotides match TRBD1. The CDR3 spans 15 residues. The J segment lost 5 bases and the V segment lost 5 bases, leaving 11 bases of the junction unmatched. CDR1 is SGHTA and CDR2 is FQGNSA in the germline V gene. CDR3 sequence: CASSLGEGQVETQYF. In nucleotides, the CDR3 is TGTGCCAGCAGCCTCGGGGAAGGACAGGTCGAGACCCAGTACTTC.

This clonotype showed up many times. The V gene is TRBV29-1, the J gene TRBJ2-5; the D is unclear. V was pared by 7 bases and J by 4 bases, with 13 bases between. Germline V gene lookup returns CDR1 SQVTM and CDR2 ANQGSEA. CDR3 size: 12 residues. The CDR3 protein is CSAAESPETQYF. The CDR3, as DNA: TGCAGCGCGGCCGAGTCACCAGAGACCCAGTACTTC.

This chain uses TRBV20-1 with TRBJ2-7, with D possibly called TRBD1 or TRBD2 (6 bases each). Trimming shortened V by 5 bases and J by 5 bases, and 19 bases separated the two germline ends. CDR1 is DFQATT and CDR2 is SNEGSKA in the germline V gene (reference sequence). The length of the CDR3 is 14 residues. The CDR3 sequence: CSALLLGGTDEQYF. The CDR3, as DNA: TGCAGTGCTCTCCTTCTGGGGGGCACAGACGAGCAGTACTTC.

The gene calls are TRBV20-1 and TRBJ2-7; TRBD1 matches 7 bases. With V trimmed by 8 bases and J by 5 bases, 15 bases remained unmatched. Looked up from germline, CDR1 is DFQATT and CDR2 is SNEGSKA (reference sequence). CDR3 length equals 14 residues. The CDR3 coding sequence is TGCAGTACTTCCTCCGGGACAGTCGGAGACGAGCAGTACTTC. Translation gives CSTSSGTVGDEQYF.

This clonotype was observed at least ten times. The chain employs TRBV28 and TRBJ2-5; D is perhaps TRBD2 (6 bases). Germline V gene data show CDR1 as MDHEN and CDR2 as SYDVKM. The CDR3 runs 16 residues. The V end was cut by 8 bases, the J end by 5 bases, with 24 bases between. The CDR3 spells CASVSRRTTKEETQYF. The CDR3 DNA sequence: TGTGCCAGCGTCTCCCGCCGGACTACGAAAGAGGAGACCCAGTACTTC.

This clonotype came up a few times. The V call is TRBV10-3, the J call TRBJ2-5; the D gene is possibly TRBD1 (6 bases). The CDR3 runs 13 residues. Germline V gene sequence: CDR1 ENHRY, CDR2 SYGVKD. V gave up 5 bases and J gave up 1 base, with 8 bases separating them. The CDR3 DNA is TGTGCCATCAGTCGACAGGTCCAAGAGACCCAGTACTTC. Encoded protein: CAISRQVQETQYF.

This clonotype occurred many times. The gene calls are TRBV9 and TRBJ1-4, with 7 bases that match TRBD1. Germline-derived CDR1 and CDR2 are SGDLS and YYNGEE. This CDR3 has 11 residues. Germline trimming cut 3 bases from V and 13 bases from J; bases unmatched to any gene: 3. CDR3 nucleotide sequence: TGTGCCAGCAGCGCAGGGACAGCACTGTTTTTT. Translation: CASSAGTALFF.

This clonotype was seen at least ten times. The V gene is TRBV6-1, the J gene TRBJ1-4; D uncertain. Trimming removed 2 bases from V and 2 bases from J, with 9 bases in between. CDR3 length: 15 amino acids. Germline V gene data show CDR1 as MNHNS and CDR2 as SASEGT. The CDR3 spells CASSELIGTNEKLFF. CDR3 bases: TGTGCCAGCAGTGAACTCATTGGGACTAATGAAAAACTGTTTTTT.

The V and J genes are TRBV7-8 and TRBJ1-2, with a weak D call TRBD1 (5 bases). Looked up from germline, CDR1 is SGHVS and CDR2 is FQNEAQ. Trimming took 2 bases from V and 4 from J, leaving 11 bases between them. CDR3 length: 14 amino acids. As DNA, the CDR3 is TGTGCCAGCAGCTTATCCCGGACAAGCTATGGCTACACCTTC. It translates to CASSLSRTSYGYTF.